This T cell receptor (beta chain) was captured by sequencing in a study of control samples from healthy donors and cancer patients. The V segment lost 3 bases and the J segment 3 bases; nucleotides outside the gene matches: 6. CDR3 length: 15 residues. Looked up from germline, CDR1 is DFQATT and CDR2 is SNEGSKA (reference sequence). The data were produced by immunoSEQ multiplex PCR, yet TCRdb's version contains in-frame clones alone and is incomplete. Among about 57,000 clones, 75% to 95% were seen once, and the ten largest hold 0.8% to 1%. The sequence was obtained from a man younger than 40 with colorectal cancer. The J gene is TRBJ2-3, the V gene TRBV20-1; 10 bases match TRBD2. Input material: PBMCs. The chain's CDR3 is CSASLAGGWTDTQYF. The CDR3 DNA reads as TGCAGTGCTAGTTTAGCGGGGGGATGGACAGATACGCAGTATTTT.